This T cell receptor beta chain is from a study of cytomegalovirus exposure and HLA in healthy donors. The overall study: Prior work identified 120 million or so unique TCR beta sequences in approximately 200 million T cells. The study, taken as a whole, reports: Rare TCR sequences dominated, though some public TCRs recurred in many donors. The CMV antigen specificity of three CMV-associated chains was confirmed through in vitro analysis. A missense variant in DCLRE1C was later tied to TCR beta V- and J-gene trimming.

Primers for the PCR totalled 60 Vbeta and 13 Jbeta. Clones were read by immunoSEQ multiplex PCR, and TCRdb kept only the in-frame ones, dropping some. The table lists over 30,000 clones, 55% to 80% of them singletons, with around a tenth in the top ten. This CDR3 spans 14 amino acids. V lost 4 bases to trimming and J lost 3 bases; unmatched junction nucleotides: 6. Germline V lookup: CDR1 LGHNA, CDR2 YNFKEQ. Comments on this clone: Its antigen is not identified.

This chain uses TRBV4-2 with TRBJ2-7; 7 bases map to TRBD1. Sequencing was done on a sample of PBMCs. This clonotype originated in a middle-aged man in good health and CMV-seropositive. CDR3 residues: CASSPGQSYYEQYF. The CDR3 DNA reads as TGTGCCAGCAGCCCGGGACAGTCCTACTACGAGCAGTACTTC.